This T cell receptor (beta chain) originates from a study of CD8 T cell repertoires and HIV-1 epitope variants. As for the study in general: Each of Twenty-five Gag and Nef epitope peptides stimulated a separate culture. Controls were a CMV, EBV and flu peptide pool, Ebola AY9 negative control, and no-peptide well. The baseline condition was 1M T cells left uncultured. Study-wide results and caveats: The assay identified only TCR beta chains of antigen-proliferating T cells.

This clone appeared once. What it binds is unknown. The protocol was immunoSEQ multiplex PCR, while the TCRdb copy is restricted to in-frame clones and leaves out a portion. The table shows several thousand clones, with around three fifths occurring only once. The germline V gene has CDR1 MGHRA and CDR2 YSYEKL. CDR3 length: 15 residues. Trimming removed 1 base at V and 8 bases at J, with 15 bases between. The V gene is TRBV4-1, the J gene TRBJ2-1; D is undetermined. Sequencing used cultured CD8+ T cells derived from PBMCs. The TCR was taken from a male donor with HIV. The DNA for the CDR3 is TGCGCCAGCAGCCAAGCCCCGGTCGGCGGAGATGAGCAGTTCTTC. Protein product: CASSQAPVGGDEQFF.